This TCR beta chain was captured by sequencing in a study of T cell responses to AZD1222 COVID-19 vaccine. Germline CDR1 is SGHNT and CDR2 is YENEEA. The V gene lost 1 base and the J gene lost 8 bases, with 14 bases spanning the gap. The CDR3 is 14 amino acids. Profiled with immunoSEQ multiplex PCR; TCRdb holds only in-frame clones, not every one. Here the sample spans over 120,000 clones, around 90% being singletons. The receptor was isolated from an adult who received the MenACWY meningococcal vaccine as a control. The rearrangement joins TRBV11-3 to TRBJ1-2, with D unresolved. The source was peripheral blood, collected 28 days after the second dose of the MenACWY control vaccine. CDR3 nucleotides: TGTGCCAGCAGCTTAGCGCAGACCCCTTGGGGCTACACCTTC. Translating gives CASSLAQTPWGYTF.